This T cell receptor beta chain was sequenced in a study of blood T cell repertoires in COVID-19. The CDR3 totals 14 residues. Trimming cost V 4 bases and J 5 bases, with 11 bases left between them. Germline CDR1 is MNHEY and CDR2 is SMNVEV (reference sequence). In the original workflow: The authors estimated nucleated cell counts from reference gene primer amplification. Data came from immunoSEQ multiplex PCR; TCRdb stores just in-frame clones and leaves some out. Clone size and V and J calls were adopted from that table, with D and trimming inferred from the DNA. The table shows roughly 140,000 clones, with 70% to 85% occurring only once.

The sequencing sample was made of peripheral blood. The sequence derives from a human donor in a cohort sampled during active COVID-19. The rearrangement uses TRBV27 and TRBJ2-2, with D maybe TRBD2 (6 bases). CDR3 DNA sequence: TGTGCCAGCAGTTACGGGGGAAGGACCGGGGAGCTGTTTTTT. Amino acids: CASSYGGRTGELFF.